This record covers a single TCR beta chain. Antigen unknown. This record comes from a study of CD8 T cells in Susac syndrome. General observations from the study: The authors acknowledged that the study's TCR sequencing and HLA analysis involved relatively few individuals. In total CD8+ repertoires, roughly 16 Susac-specific public clones were detected, and CD8+ TEMRA repertoires contained five.

RNA totalling about 0.5 to 1 ug underwent reverse transcription with random hexamers. TCRdb re-called the immunoSEQ multiplex PCR reads with MiXCR, one entry per CDR3 protein. The sample contains about 130,000 distinct CDR3 sequences, about 95% of which appear only once. This clonotype was obtained from a human donor with Susac syndrome. Sequences were obtained from CD8+ T cells from PBMCs.

The CDR3 DNA reads as TGCAGTGCTAGAGCCATCGGGGGAGCGGACACTGAAGCTTTCTTT. This gives the protein CSARAIGGADTEAFF. This sequence joins TRBV20-1 and TRBJ1-1, with D perhaps matching TRBD1 (5 bases). Trimming shortened V by 1 base and J by 3 bases, and 15 bases separated the two germline ends. CDR1 DFQATT and CDR2 SNEGSKA come from the germline V gene (reference sequence). This CDR3 comprises 15 residues.